The rows below give T cell receptor beta chains drawn from one sample of a study of T cell changes during pregnancy in multiple sclerosis. The table came from immunoSEQ multiplex PCR; TCRdb's copy has only in-frame clones and leaves some out. Seen here are about 110,000 clones, approximately 90% observed once, and the top ten hold more than 1.5%. The specimen was peripheral blood, collected in the third trimester of pregnancy. The origin of the receptors is a female donor with multiple sclerosis, enrolled in a pregnancy study. CDR3s include the opening cysteine and the closing phenylalanine or tryptophan.

V: TRBV9
CDR3: CASSVDRGLLPLLFF

V: TRBV9
CDR3: CASSVGTGSGRETQYF

V: TRBV5-4
CDR3: CASSLRGQSSYEQYF

V: TRBV2
CDR3: CASSFDRSVGELFF

V: TRBV9
CDR3: CASSVGSTSQETQYF

V: TRBV7-9
CDR3: CASSLGGTGGPQYF

V: TRBV2
CDR3: CASSERAGVSTDTQYF

V: TRBV19
CDR3: CASSIDSGSSYNEQFF

V: TRBV19
CDR3: CASNSEGQGAYEQYF

V: TRBV2
CDR3: CASLPDSPYEQYF

V: TRBV6-5
CDR3: CASSYKRYSNQPQHF

V: TRBV28
CDR3: CASSSPSGPSSYEQYF

V: TRBV11-2
CDR3: CASSQQLAIPYEQYF

V: TRBV7-3
CDR3: CASSFSPSGANVLTF

V: TRBV4-2
CDR3: CASRQSGGNSPLHF

V: TRBV19
CDR3: CASTPSGIRSYEQYF

V: TRBV28
CDR3: CASSPPLANKINQPQHF

V: TRBV19
CDR3: CASSTPAGGSGSTQYF

V: TRBV6-1
CDR3: CASSEYIGGVNTEAFF

V: TRBV28
CDR3: CASRSRGGEPQHF

V: TRBV20-1
CDR3: CSAGRRFEAFF

V: TRBV4-1
CDR3: CASSQNDRGNYGYTF

V: TRBV5-1
CDR3: CASSPQGLPEAFF

V: TRBV2
CDR3: CASSETGVQTGELFF

V: TRBV19
CDR3: CASSSTRYGGEQFF

V: TRBV18
CDR3: CASSPTDSSYEQYF

V: TRBV4-2
CDR3: CASSQESSGVLNEQFF

V: TRBV19
CDR3: CASRPGQGHGYTF

V: TRBV11-3
CDR3: CASSLGTLYNEQFF

V: TRBV5-1
CDR3: CASSFLSGGADTGELFF

V: TRBV19
CDR3: CASSIGGTGSYNEQFF

V: TRBV28
CDR3: CASSPTSGRPYEQYF

V: TRBV9
CDR3: CASSRAGGYNEQFF

V: TRBV5-8
CDR3: CASSRGQGPQFF